These T cell receptor beta chains were read from a single sample in a study of shared clonotypes between healthy human individuals. Produced via immunoSEQ multiplex PCR; TCRdb's table is partial and in-frame only. The repertoire holds roughly 300,000 clones, with more than 60% as singletons. Sequenced input: memory CD4+ T cells sorted from blood. The receptors were gathered from a man aged 30 to 39 in good health. The CDR3 runs from the conserved cysteine through the conserved F or W. Fields, in order: J gene, D gene, clone size, V gene, CDR3 DNA, CDR3 protein. A D gene is named only where the DNA matches it firmly. A clone size is listed for some rows: how often the clone was seen (once, few, many), or a class if it is expanded.

TRBJ2-7 | NA | NA | TRBV10-2 | TGCGCCAGCAGTGGGGAGGGGGGCTACGAGCAGTACTTC | CASSGEGGYEQYF
TRBJ2-3 | NA | NA | TRBV7-2 | TGTGCCAGCAGCTTAGCGCTGGGGACGCAGTATTTT | CASSLALGTQYF
TRBJ2-2 | TRBD1 | NA | TRBV2 | TGTGCCAGCAGTCGGGACAGAGGGCAGGGCACCGGGGAGCTGTTTTTT | CASSRDRGQGTGELFF
TRBJ2-1 | TRBD1 | NA | TRBV18 | TGTGCCAGCTCACTCGCGGGACAGGGGGCATACAATGAGCAGTTCTTC | CASSLAGQGAYNEQFF
TRBJ2-2 | TRBD2 | NA | TRBV10-2 | TGCGCCAGCAAAATCTCCGGGCTAGCGGGACAAACCGGGGAGCTGTTTTTT | CASKISGLAGQTGELFF
TRBJ1-2 | NA | NA | TRBV29-1 | TGCAGCGTTGTGGGTGGGGCGCCTACTAACTATGGCTACACCTTC | CSVVGGAPTNYGYTF
TRBJ2-3 | NA | NA | TRBV5-1 | TGCGCCACACAGCCGGGCGGACGAACAGATACGCAGTATTTT | CATQPGGRTDTQYF
TRBJ2-5 | TRBD2 | few | TRBV11-3 | TGTGCCAGCAGCTCGGGACTAGCGGGACCATCAGAGACCCAGTACTTC | CASSSGLAGPSETQYF
TRBJ2-1 | NA | few | TRBV7-2 | TGTGCCAGCAGCTTAGGGGGAAGTAGTGGCAATGAGCAGTTCTTC | CASSLGGSSGNEQFF
TRBJ2-5 | NA | NA | TRBV5-6 | TGTGCCAGCAGCTTGGCTGTGGGGCTCGAGACCCAGTACTTC | CASSLAVGLETQYF
TRBJ2-3 | NA | NA | TRBV6-1 | TGTGCCACGGAAGGTGTATCGGCGACAGATACGCAGTATTTT | CATEGVSATDTQYF
TRBJ2-1 | NA | NA | TRBV7-2 | TGTGCCAGCAGCTTAGAGGGATGGCGGGAGCAGTTCTTC | CASSLEGWREQFF
TRBJ2-3 | NA | NA | TRBV29-1 | TGCAGCGTTGAGCCTAGCACAGATACGCAGTATTTT | CSVEPSTDTQYF
TRBJ2-5 | NA | NA | TRBV29-1 | TGCAGCGTTGAAGTTTTCCGCGGGACCCAGTACTTC | CSVEVFRGTQYF
TRBJ2-3 | TRBD2 | NA | TRBV5-3 | TGTGCCAGAAGCTTGCGTTGTTTAAGAGGGCTAGCGGTAATCACAGATACGCAGTATTTT | CARSLRCLRGLAVITDTQYF
TRBJ2-1 | TRBD2 | NA | TRBV6-1 | TGTGCCAGCAGTGTTCGGGAGGGGATATACTTCTCCTACAATGAGCAGTTCTTC | CASSVREGIYFSYNEQFF
TRBJ1-1 | NA | few | TRBV11-2 | TGTGCCAGCAGCTTCCAGGCGATGAACACTGAAGCTTTCTTT | CASSFQAMNTEAFF
TRBJ1-4 | NA | NA | TRBV27 | TGTGCCAGCAGTTTAAACAACCAGGGAAAACTGTTTTTT | CASSLNNQGKLFF
TRBJ2-1 | TRBD2 | NA | TRBV6-5 | TGTGCCAGCAGGAACGGGAGGGGGTCCTACAATGAGCAGTTCTTC | CASRNGRGSYNEQFF
TRBJ1-1 | NA | NA | TRBV27 | TGTGCCAGCAGTTTATTCAACTGGACCGGGTCCTCCCTGTACACTGAAGCTTTCTTT | CASSLFNWTGSSLYTEAFF
TRBJ1-1 | NA | many | TRBV18 | TGTGCCAGCTCACCATCCAGCTATGACACTGAAGCTTTCTTT | CASSPSSYDTEAFF
TRBJ2-6 | NA | NA | TRBV10-3 | TGTGCCATCAGAGCAGGGGGGTTTGGGGCCAACGTCCTGACTTTC | CAIRAGGFGANVLTF
TRBJ2-6 | NA | NA | TRBV30 | TGTGCCTGTTCTGGGGCCAACGTCCTGACTTTC | CACSGANVLTF
TRBJ2-7 | NA | NA | TRBV12-5 | TGTGCTAGTGGTTTATTATCGTGGGGTGAGGGGACCTCGTCGGGGGAGCAGTACTTC | CASGLLSWGEGTSSGEQYF
TRBJ2-5 | NA | NA | TRBV10-2 | TGCGCCAGCAGTGCAAGGGGACAAGCTCGTGGGACCCAGTACTTC | CASSARGQARGTQYF
TRBJ2-7 | NA | NA | TRBV5-6 | TGTGCCAGCAGCTTGAAGCACAGAGGTATCTACGAGCAGTACTTC | CASSLKHRGIYEQYF
TRBJ2-1 | NA | NA | TRBV2 | TGTGCCAGCAGTGAAATCATCGGGCTCAACAATGAGCAGTTCTTC | CASSEIIGLNNEQFF
TRBJ1-2 | NA | once | TRBV20-1 | TGCAGTGCTATAATGAACTATGGCTACACCTTC | CSAIMNYGYTF
TRBJ2-7 | NA | NA | TRBV16 | TGTGCCAGCAGCCAACAAGAGCTGTCCTACGAGCAGTACTTC | CASSQQELSYEQYF
TRBJ2-3 | NA | NA | TRBV10-2 | TGCGCCAGCATCCGGGACGAGGGCACAGATACGCAGTATTTT | CASIRDEGTDTQYF
TRBJ2-2 | TRBD1 | NA | TRBV5-1 | TGCGCCAGCAGCTTGATGATGACAGGGTGGTCGAACACCGGGGAGCTGTTTTTT | CASSLMMTGWSNTGELFF
TRBJ1-1 | NA | NA | TRBV5-1 | TGCGCCAGCAGCTTGCAGGGCTTCACTGAAGCTTTCTTT | CASSLQGFTEAFF
TRBJ2-1 | TRBD2 | once | TRBV14 | TGTGCCAGCAGCCAACTAGCGGGAGGTTACTACAATGAGCAGTTCTTC | CASSQLAGGYYNEQFF
TRBJ2-5 | NA | NA | TRBV23-1 | TGCGCCAGCAGTCAATCGGCCGGACCGCGAGAGACCCAGTACTTC | CASSQSAGPRETQYF
TRBJ2-7 | NA | NA | TRBV5-5 | TGTGCCAGCAGCTTGGACTCCTACAGGGTCTCGATCTACGAGCAGTACTTC | CASSLDSYRVSIYEQYF
TRBJ2-7 | NA | once | TRBV6-1 | TGTGCCAGCAGGCCCGGACCCGGAGGGGTCTACGAGCAGTACTTC | CASRPGPGGVYEQYF
TRBJ2-1 | NA | NA | TRBV25-1 | TGTGCCAGCAGTGATCACGGGGAACCCTCCTACAATGAGCAGTTCTTC | CASSDHGEPSYNEQFF
TRBJ1-5 | NA | few | TRBV10-3 | TGTGCCATCAGTGCAGGGGTGGTTAGCAATCAGCCCCAGCATTTT | CAISAGVVSNQPQHF
TRBJ1-1 | TRBD1 | NA | TRBV2 | TGTGCCACCCTTGAGGACAGGGGGCGGATGGGCACTGAAGCTTTCTTT | CATLEDRGRMGTEAFF
TRBJ2-3 | TRBD1 | NA | TRBV6-9 | TGTGCCAGCAGCAGACAGGGAGATACGCAGTATTTT | CASSRQGDTQYF
TRBJ2-3 | NA | NA | TRBV11-2 | TGTGCCAGCAGCTTAGATTCGGGACTCTCCCAGTATTTT | CASSLDSGLSQYF
TRBJ1-1 | NA | NA | TRBV29-1 | TGCAGCGTTGTCGGGGTCACTGAAGCTTTCTTT | CSVVGVTEAFF
TRBJ1-2 | NA | few | TRBV5-4 | TGTGCCAGCAGCTTGGCAGGTGGCTATGGCTACACCTTC | CASSLAGGYGYTF
TRBJ2-1 | TRBD2 | NA | TRBV28 | TGTGCCACCGAGAGGGGAGGGTATAGGGGAAGTGAGCAGTTCTTC | CATERGGYRGSEQFF
TRBJ2-2 | TRBD1 | NA | TRBV7-2 | TGTGCCAGCAGCGGTCAGGGGGCGGGCACCGGGGAGCTGTTTTTT | CASSGQGAGTGELFF
TRBJ2-1 | NA | once | TRBV9 | TGTGCCAGCAGCGTAGGAGTAGCCGTTCTCGAAGAGCAGTTCTTC | CASSVGVAVLEEQFF
TRBJ2-6 | NA | NA | TRBV7-9 | TGTGCCAGCAGGCGAGGGGGAGCTTCCTCTGGGGCCAACGTCCTGACTTTC | CASRRGGASSGANVLTF
TRBJ2-7 | NA | NA | TRBV29-1 | TGCAGCGCTGCTGACAGTATCTCCTCCGAGCAGTACTTC | CSAADSISSEQYF
TRBJ2-3 | NA | NA | TRBV6-1 | TGTGCCAGCAGTAGGGCCCTGGCCGGTACGCAGTATTTT | CASSRALAGTQYF
TRBJ2-2 | NA | few | TRBV25-1 | TGTGCCAGCAGAAGTGACACCGGGGAGCTGTTTTTT | CASRSDTGELFF
TRBJ2-7 | NA | many | TRBV5-8 | TGTGCCAGCAGCTTGCAAGTCCACCCGGAAAATCACTACGAGCAGTACTTC | CASSLQVHPENHYEQYF
TRBJ2-2 | NA | NA | TRBV12-5 | TGTGCTAATAACACCGGGGAGCTGTTTTTT | CANNTGELFF
TRBJ2-7 | TRBD1 | once | TRBV2 | TGTGCCAGCAGTGGACAGGGGTTCAACTACGAGCAGTACTTC | CASSGQGFNYEQYF
TRBJ2-3 | NA | NA | TRBV25-1 | TGTGCCAGCGAGGGCGGACGGGGGACTAGCACAGATACGCAGTATTTT | CASEGGRGTSTDTQYF